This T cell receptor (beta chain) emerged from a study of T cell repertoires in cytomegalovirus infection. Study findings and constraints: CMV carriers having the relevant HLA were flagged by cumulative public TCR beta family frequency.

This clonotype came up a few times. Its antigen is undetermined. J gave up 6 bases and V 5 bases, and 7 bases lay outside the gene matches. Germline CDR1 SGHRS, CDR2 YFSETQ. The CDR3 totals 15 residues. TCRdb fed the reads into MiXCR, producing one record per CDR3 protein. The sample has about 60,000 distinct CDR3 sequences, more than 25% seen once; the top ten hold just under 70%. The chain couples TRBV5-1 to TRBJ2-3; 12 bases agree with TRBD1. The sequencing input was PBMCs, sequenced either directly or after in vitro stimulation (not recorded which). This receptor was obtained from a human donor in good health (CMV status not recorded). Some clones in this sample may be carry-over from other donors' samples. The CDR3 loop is CASSTGQGAGDTQYF. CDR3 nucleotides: TGCGCCAGCAGTACGGGACAGGGGGCCGGGGATACGCAGTATTTT.